This T cell receptor beta chain came from a study of T cell responses to AZD1222 COVID-19 vaccine. Points from the study as a whole: Clonal diversity was possibly underestimated, and white British individuals and females predominated among donors.

On this clone: The antigen is undetermined.

This table comes from immunoSEQ multiplex PCR, and its TCRdb copy is limited to in-frame clones, with some not included. The sample yields 90,000 to 100,000 clones, more than 70% seen once. Pooling of second doses given at about 4 or about 12 weeks was done. Germline CDR1 reads SQVTM; CDR2 reads ANQGSEA. V lost 5 bases to trimming and J lost 4 bases, with 14 bases between them. The CDR3 contains 13 residues. This sequence was found in an adult who received the AZD1222 COVID-19 vaccine. The chain combines TRBV29-1 with TRBJ1-2; a possible D gene is TRBD1 (5 bases). Here the sequenced sample was peripheral blood, taken 28 days after the second AZD1222 dose. CDR3 nucleotides: TGCAGCGTTTCAGGTGGGGGAAGCTATGGCTACACCTTC. As protein: CSVSGGGSYGYTF.